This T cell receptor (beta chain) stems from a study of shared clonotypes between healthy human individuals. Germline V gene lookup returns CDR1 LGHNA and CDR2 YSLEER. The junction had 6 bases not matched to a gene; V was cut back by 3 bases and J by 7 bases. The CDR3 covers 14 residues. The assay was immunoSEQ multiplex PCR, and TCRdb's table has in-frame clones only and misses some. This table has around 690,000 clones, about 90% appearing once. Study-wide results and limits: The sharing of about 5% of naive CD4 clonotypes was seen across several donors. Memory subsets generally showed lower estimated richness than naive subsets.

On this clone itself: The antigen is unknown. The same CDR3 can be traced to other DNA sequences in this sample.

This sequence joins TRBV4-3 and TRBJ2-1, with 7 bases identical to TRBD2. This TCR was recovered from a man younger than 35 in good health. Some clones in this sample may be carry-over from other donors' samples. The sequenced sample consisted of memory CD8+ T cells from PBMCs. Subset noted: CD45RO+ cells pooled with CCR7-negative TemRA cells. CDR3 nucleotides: TGCGCCAGCAGCCACGGCCTAGCGGATAATGAGCAGTTCTTC. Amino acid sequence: CASSHGLADNEQFF.